One sample yielded the 32 T cell receptor beta chains listed below, sequenced in a study of T cell responses to AZD1222 COVID-19 vaccine. The data were produced by immunoSEQ multiplex PCR, yet TCRdb's version contains in-frame clones alone and is incomplete. The table shows roughly 120,000 clones, with 89% occurring only once. This specimen was peripheral blood, taken on day 0 of AZD1222 vaccination. These receptor sequences come from an adult in good health.

CDR3 sequence reads: CASSDFHETQYF. The CDR3 bases are TGTGCCAGCAGCGACTTCCACGAGACCCAGTACTTC. This chain uses TRBV9 with TRBJ2-5; D ambiguous. CDR1 is SGDLS, CDR2 YYNGEE, per germline. The ends were cut back, 3 bases at V and 5 bases at J, with 8 bases in the middle. CDR3 size: 12 residues. Supplemented by reference TRBV9 and TRBJ2-5, the full variable domain reads DSGVTQTPKHLITATGQRVTLRCSPRSGDLSVYWYQQSLDQGLQFLIQYYNGEERAKGNILERFSAQQFPDLHSELNLSSLELGDSALYFCASSDFHETQYFGPGTRLLVL.

This chain connects TRBV18 to TRBJ1-4; the D gene is possibly TRBD1 (5 bases). The CDR3 runs 16 residues. Trimming took off 1 base at V and 6 bases at J, with 15 bases between the two ends. Germline V gene data show CDR1 as KGHSH and CDR2 as LQKENI. CDR3 in amino acids: CASSPRNDRAYEKLFF. CDR3 DNA: TGTGCCAGCTCACCACGGAACGACAGAGCGTATGAAAAACTGTTTTTT.

The gene calls are TRBV10-3 and TRBJ2-6, with TRBD2 as a possible D gene (5 bases). Germline V gene sequence: CDR1 ENHRY, CDR2 SYGVKD. The length of the CDR3 is 14 residues. Trimming removed 11 bases from V and 0 bases from J, with 11 bases in between. The CDR3 here is CASRGDSGANVLTF. For the CDR3, the DNA is TGTGCCTCCCGGGGAGACTCTGGGGCCAACGTCCTGACTTTC.

J is TRBJ2-7 and V is TRBV14; 7 positions match TRBD1. Germline V lookup: CDR1 SGHDN, CDR2 FVKESK. The V segment lost 0 bases and the J segment 0 bases; nucleotides outside the gene matches: 5. The CDR3 spans 16 residues. The CDR3 sequence: CASSQDRGKSSYEQYF. CDR3 nucleotides: TGTGCCAGCAGCCAAGACAGGGGGAAGAGCTCCTACGAGCAGTACTTC. Based on the CDR3 plus reference TRBV14 and TRBJ2-7, the full variable domain is EAGVTQFPSHSVIEKGQTVTLRCDPISGHDNLYWYRRVMGKEIKFLLHFVKESKQDESGMPNNRFLAERTGGTYSTLKVQPAELEDSGVYFCASSQDRGKSSYEQYFGPGTRLTVT.

The chain has TRBV7-9 and TRBJ2-4; D perhaps matches TRBD1 (6 bases). The CDR3 consists of 15 residues. The germline V gene encodes CDR1 SEHNR and CDR2 FQNEAQ (reference sequence). The V end was cut by 2 bases, the J end by 5 bases, with 13 bases between. The CDR3 DNA sequence: TGTGCCAGCAGCTTAACTCCGGCAGGGGAAAACATTCAGTACTTC. Translation gives CASSLTPAGENIQYF.

The chain employs TRBV28 and TRBJ1-1; D is undetermined. Germline CDR1 is MDHEN and CDR2 is SYDVKM. CDR3 length equals 15 residues. The V and J ends lost 5 bases and 1 base respectively, with 14 bases between them. CDR3 loop: CASSPGVLGNTEAFF. CDR3 in DNA: TGTGCCAGCAGTCCGGGAGTTTTAGGGAACACTGAAGCTTTCTTT. The full variable domain, rest sourced from reference TRBV28 and TRBJ1-1, is DVKVTQSSRYLVKRTGEKVFLECVQDMDHENMFWYRQDPGLGLRLIYFSYDVKMKEKGDIPEGYSVSREKKERFSLILESASTNQTSMYLCASSPGVLGNTEAFFGQGTRLTVV.

The gene calls are TRBV24-1 and TRBJ2-1, with 7 bases fitting TRBD1. Germline lookup yields CDR1 KGHDR and CDR2 SFDVKD. The CDR3 covers 16 residues. Unmatched junction bases numbered 7, after V lost 3 bases and J lost 3 bases. CDR3 bases: TGTGCCACCAGTGATCGACAGGGATTGGACTACAATGAGCAGTTCTTC. As protein: CATSDRQGLDYNEQFF.

This chain connects TRBV30 to TRBJ2-3; D is tentatively TRBD1 or TRBD2 (5 bases each). V was clipped by 5 bases and J by 5 bases, with 11 bases between them. Germline loops: CDR1 GTSNPN, CDR2 SVGIG (reference sequence). The CDR3 totals 12 residues. The CDR3 region is CAWGDGQDTQYF. The CDR3 nucleotides read TGTGCCTGGGGGGACGGTCAAGATACGCAGTATTTT.

The chain carries TRBV19 and TRBJ2-1, with TRBD2 identical over 12 bases. The V and J ends lost 10 bases and 5 bases, in that order; junction bases with no gene match: 9. Germline-derived CDR1 and CDR2 are LNHDA and SQIVND (reference sequence). There are 15 residues in the CDR3. Here the CDR3 reads CATAFLAGGNNEQFF. The CDR3 nucleotides read TGTGCCACCGCCTTCCTAGCGGGAGGGAACAATGAGCAGTTCTTC.

V usage is TRBV14 and J usage is TRBJ1-1, with D hard to call. Germline CDR1 and CDR2: SGHDN and FVKESK. There are 13 residues in the CDR3. Trimming stripped 2 bases from V and 3 bases from J, with 7 bases between. This CDR3 is CASSQSMDTEAFF. The CDR3 region has the DNA TGTGCCAGCAGCCAATCGATGGACACTGAAGCTTTCTTT.

The J gene is TRBJ2-3, the V gene TRBV30, with 9 bases that match TRBD1. Unmatched junction bases numbered 5, after V lost 1 base and J lost 3 bases. This CDR3 spans 15 amino acids. Germline-derived CDR1 and CDR2 are GTSNPN and SVGIG (reference sequence). The CDR3 loop is CAWSGRTGVTDTQYF. Here the CDR3 DNA reads TGTGCCTGGAGTGGTCGGACAGGGGTTACAGATACGCAGTATTTT. Full variable domain (remainder filled in from reference TRBV30 and TRBJ2-3): SQTIHQWPATLVQPVGSPLSLECTVEGTSNPNLYWYRQAAGRGLQLLFYSVGIGQISSEVPQNLSASRPQDRQFILSSKKLLLSDSGFYLCAWSGRTGVTDTQYFGPGTRLTVL.

The chain employs TRBV28 and TRBJ1-5; D call uncertain. Germline V gene lookup returns CDR1 MDHEN and CDR2 SYDVKM. Trimming took off 3 bases at V and 4 bases at J, with 10 bases between the two ends. This CDR3 spans 14 amino acids. The CDR3 DNA sequence: TGTGCCAGCAGTTTTGGGTGGGGTAATCAGCCCCAGCATTTT. Translated: CASSFGWGNQPQHF.

The rearrangement joins TRBV4-1 to TRBJ2-7; D remains unclear. Trimming took off 0 bases at V and 0 bases at J, with 15 bases between the two ends. The CDR3 is 17 residues long. CDR1 is MGHRA, CDR2 YSYEKL, per germline. Here the CDR3 DNA reads TGCGCCAGCAGCCAAGAAATTCACAGCTTGAGCTCCTACGAGCAGTACTTC. Its translation is CASSQEIHSLSSYEQYF.

The chain links TRBV28 to TRBJ1-5; D is undetermined. Germline V lookup: CDR1 MDHEN, CDR2 SYDVKM. CDR3 length: 16 amino acids. V lost 3 bases and J lost 0, with 12 bases in between. CDR3 loop: CASSLGGFNSNQPQHF. CDR3 DNA: TGTGCCAGCAGTTTGGGCGGGTTCAATAGCAATCAGCCCCAGCATTTT.

V and J are TRBV30 and TRBJ1-4; 7 nucleotides align to TRBD1. The V gene's germline CDR1 is GTSNPN and CDR2 SVGIG (reference sequence). V gave up 1 base and J gave up 8 bases; unmatched junction bases: 7. The length of the CDR3 is 14 residues. This CDR3 is CAWSGGQIKEKLFF. DNA for the CDR3: TGTGCCTGGAGTGGGGGACAGATAAAGGAAAAACTGTTTTTT.

The CDR3 DNA reads as TGTGCCAGCAGCCAAGTCCTCCGGGGTGAAGCTTTCTTT. It translates to CASSQVLRGEAFF. The chain links TRBV3-1 (or the pseudogene TRBV3-2) to TRBJ1-1; D gene ambiguous. Trimming removed 1 base from V and 7 bases from J, with 10 bases in between. CDR1 LGHDT and CDR2 YNNKEL come from the germline V gene (reference sequence). The CDR3 is 13 residues long.

This chain connects TRBV9 to TRBJ1-1, with D unresolved. Per germline, CDR1 SGDLS and CDR2 YYNGEE. Trimming cost V 3 bases and J 0 bases, with 6 bases left between them. The CDR3 totals 13 residues. The CDR3 region has the DNA TGTGCCAGCAGCGATTCACTGAACACTGAAGCTTTCTTT. The encoded protein is CASSDSLNTEAFF.

This rearrangement joins TRBV10-2 to TRBJ1-1; D remains ambiguous. V lost 4 bases, J lost 3 bases, and 9 bases lay in between. The germline gives CDR1 WSHSY, CDR2 SAAADI. The CDR3 runs 13 residues. The CDR3 loop reads CASSVRADTEAFF. In nucleotides, the CDR3 is TGCGCCAGCAGTGTTAGGGCAGACACTGAAGCTTTCTTT.

This chain connects TRBV3-1 (or the pseudogene TRBV3-2) to TRBJ2-5, with a possible D match to TRBD2 (5 bases). Germline lookup yields CDR1 LGHDT and CDR2 YNNKEL (reference sequence). The CDR3 contains 17 residues. V was clipped by 0 bases and J by 4 bases, with 18 bases between them. The CDR3 loop reads CASSQERAPGFGETQYF. The CDR3 DNA follows: TGTGCCAGCAGCCAAGAGCGGGCCCCGGGGTTTGGAGAGACCCAGTACTTC.

Remarks on this clone: Mismatch with germline at one junction end may stem from a read error. The chain uses TRBV7-7 and TRBJ1-4, with a weak D call TRBD1 (6 bases). This CDR3 is built from 14 residues. CDR1 is SSHAT and CDR2 is FNYEAQ in the germline V gene (reference sequence). CDR3 nucleotides: TGTGCTAGCAGCCCAGGGGCAACTAATGAAAAACTGTTTTTT. It translates to CASSPGATNEKLFF. Combining the CDR3 with reference TRBV7-7 and TRBJ1-4 gives the whole variable domain GAGVSQSPRYKVTKRGQDVTLRCDPISSHATLYWYQQALGQGPEFLTYFNYEAQPDKSGLPSDRFSAERPEGSISTLTIQRTEQRDSAMYRCASSPGATNEKLFFGSGTQLSVL.

The gene calls are TRBV18 and TRBJ2-7, with 8 positions matching TRBD1. V was clipped by 3 bases and J by 6 bases; unmatched bases: 7. Germline CDR1 reads KGHSH; CDR2 reads LQKENI. The CDR3 runs 14 residues. The DNA of the CDR3 is TGTGCCAGCTCACCTTGGGGGACAGGTTCCGAGCAGTACTTC. It specifies CASSPWGTGSEQYF.

The V call is TRBV7-2, the J call TRBJ2-7; D perhaps matches TRBD2 (6 bases). The CDR3 runs to 15 residues. V dropped 3 bases and J dropped 2 bases, with 14 bases sitting between them. CDR1 is SGHTA and CDR2 is FQGNSA in the germline V gene. CDR3 sequence (DNA): TGTGCCAGCAGCTTCCAGTGGGGCGGGACCTACGAGCAGTACTTC. Translation: CASSFQWGGTYEQYF.

The rearrangement uses TRBV5-6 and TRBJ2-2, with 8 bases aligning to TRBD1. The ends lost 2 bases at V and 6 bases at J; junction bases unmatched: 9. Germline loops: CDR1 SGHDT, CDR2 YYEEEE. This CDR3 spans 16 amino acids. CDR3 nucleotides: TGTGCCAGCAGCTTCTACTGGACAGGGCCCTCCGGGGAGCTGTTTTTT. As protein: CASSFYWTGPSGELFF.

This clone was seen only once. This chain links TRBV5-1 with TRBJ2-2; D remains unclear. This CDR3 is built from 13 residues. Between the trimmed V and J ends, which lost 4 bases and 6 bases, there was a span of 10 bases. CDR1 SGHRS and CDR2 YFSETQ come from the germline V gene. CDR3 nucleotide sequence: TGCGCCAGCAGCCACCCGGACGCCGGGGAGCTGTTTTTT. It specifies CASSHPDAGELFF.

In nucleotides, the CDR3 is TGTGCCAGCACAACCTCTGGAAACACCATATATTTT. Translation gives CASTTSGNTIYF. The chain couples TRBV7-9 to TRBJ1-3; no clear D gene. Germline CDR1 is SEHNR and CDR2 is FQNEAQ (reference sequence). The V gene lost 7 bases and the J gene lost 0 bases, with 4 bases spanning the gap. There are 12 residues in the CDR3.

The CDR3 DNA is TGTGCCAGCAGTATTGATATCTTTGGTTCCACCTACGAGCAGTACTTC. This encodes CASSIDIFGSTYEQYF. The V and J genes are TRBV2 and TRBJ2-7; D not certain. The germline V and J ends were trimmed by 5 bases and 2 bases, with 19 bases remaining between them. The CDR3 runs to 16 residues. CDR1 is SNHLY and CDR2 is FYNNEI in the germline V gene.

This clone was seen only once. V usage is TRBV5-5 and J usage is TRBJ1-3; the D is unclear. The CDR3 loop spans 14 amino acids. Trimming shortened V by 0 bases and J by 4 bases, and 8 bases separated the two germline ends. The V gene's germline CDR1 is SGHKS and CDR2 YYEKEE (reference sequence). CDR3 sequence reads: CASSLEGKGNTIYF. CDR3 DNA: TGTGCCAGCAGCTTGGAAGGCAAAGGAAACACCATATATTTT.

V gene TRBV7-2 combines with J gene TRBJ2-1, with 7 positions matching TRBD1. The V segment lost 5 bases and the J segment 8 bases; nucleotides outside the gene matches: 12. The CDR3 runs 15 residues. Germline values: CDR1 SGHTA, CDR2 FQGNSA. CDR3 DNA sequence: TGTGCCAGCAGCACCCCCGAAGGGGGCCGGGATGAGCAGTTCTTC. Translation gives CASSTPEGGRDEQFF.

In its sample, this clone was seen once. The rearrangement joins TRBV7-2 to TRBJ2-3, with D perhaps matching TRBD1 (5 bases). In germline, CDR1 is SGHTA, CDR2 FQGNSA. This CDR3 has 15 residues. The germline V and J ends were trimmed by 5 bases and 2 bases, with 14 bases remaining between them. CDR3 sequence reads: CASSPLGRYTDTQYF. In DNA, the CDR3 is TGTGCCAGCAGCCCCTTGGGGCGATACACAGATACGCAGTATTTT.

The rearrangement uses TRBV12-3 or TRBV12-4 and TRBJ1-2; TRBD1 agrees at 9 bases. The CDR3 consists of 13 residues. The ends lost 4 bases at V and 7 bases at J; junction bases unmatched: 4. The CDR3 sequence: CASSSQGAGGYTF. CDR3 in DNA: TGTGCCAGCAGTTCACAGGGGGCTGGTGGCTACACCTTC.

The rearrangement joins TRBV24-1 to TRBJ1-2, with a possible D match to TRBD1 (6 bases). CDR1 and CDR2 (germline): KGHDR, SFDVKD. V was pared by 9 bases and J by 4 bases, with 17 bases between. The CDR3 totals 14 residues. The CDR3 is CATEDRARGYGYTF. CDR3 bases: TGTGCCACCGAGGACAGAGCAAGGGGCTATGGCTACACCTTC.

The J gene is TRBJ2-1, the V gene TRBV6-6; no firm D call. Looked up from germline, CDR1 is MNHNY and CDR2 is SVGAGI (reference sequence). The CDR3 is made up of 13 amino acids. Trimming cost V 6 bases and J 8 bases, with 14 bases left between them. As DNA, the CDR3 is TGTGCCAGCAGCCCGAATCTAGTCTATGAGCAGTTCTTC. Translation: CASSPNLVYEQFF.